The source of this T cell receptor (beta chain) is a study of long-term antiretroviral therapy in people with HIV. Version v3.0 of the immunoSEQ assay was performed at survey level. Using immunoSEQ multiplex PCR, the repertoire was profiled, and TCRdb retains in-frame clones only, with some absent. The sample shows approximately 15,000 clones, around 81% of them seen only once. This clone was detected a few times. Germline CDR1 reads SGHKS; CDR2 reads YYEKEE (reference sequence). There are 14 residues in the CDR3. V was clipped by 1 base and J by 0 bases, with 2 bases between them. The V and J genes are TRBV5-5 and TRBJ2-6; D remains ambiguous. This TCR came from a man in his late teens or twenties with HIV. The material was unsorted PBMCs, obtained 0.1 years before starting antiretroviral therapy. The CDR3, as DNA: TGTGCCAGCAGCTTGTACTCTGGGGCCAACGTCCTGACTTTC. This encodes CASSLYSGANVLTF.